This TCR beta chain was obtained from a study of T cells after yellow fever vaccination. Findings and limits, study-wide: Reappearance after the booster was observed for most primary-vaccination clones (roughly 97% CD4, less than 90% CD8). Researchers cautioned that FACS-sorted repertoires could harbor abundant clonotypes contaminating from the bulk population.

This clonotype was found a few times. Its antigen is unknown. TCRdb processed the 5' RACE reads anew with MiXCR; each CDR3 protein has one entry. The data hold hundreds of thousands of distinct CDR3 sequences, with about 10% observed a single time. This CDR3 is built from 13 residues. The germline V and J ends were trimmed by 6 bases and 5 bases, with 10 bases remaining between them. Germline V gives CDR1 LGHDT, CDR2 YNNKEL (reference sequence). The TCR sequence derives from a man aged 18 to 29 who received the YFV17D yellow fever vaccine. The input for sequencing was CD4+ T cells sorted from PBMCs, taken 5 days after the yellow fever booster vaccination. This chain uses TRBV3-1 with TRBJ2-2; tentatively, D is TRBD2 (5 bases). CDR3 sequence (DNA): TGTGCCAGCAGTCTCGAGGGAACCGGGGAGCTGTTTTTT. It codes for CASSLEGTGELFF.